This entry features one T cell receptor beta chain sequence. As yet, its antigen is unknown. Treatment specified: oral pan-JAK inhibitor, 5-10 mg twice daily. Individuals with alopecia areata gave both lesional scalp punch biopsies and peripheral blood for collection. The data stem from a study of CD8+ T cells in alopecia areata. Findings of the study overall: Uncertain still, given a single nonresponder, is whether baseline CD8+ expansion links to response.

The germline gives CDR1 SGHRS, CDR2 YFSETQ. The CDR3 spans 14 residues. V was shortened by 4 bases and J by 2 bases, with 13 bases between the two germline ends. Sequencing relied on a cDNA template that was reverse transcribed from extracted RNA. Measured with immunoSEQ multiplex PCR; TCRdb has only the in-frame clones, and not every one. The sample yields roughly 150,000 clones, roughly 52% seen once. The rearrangement links TRBV5-1 to TRBJ2-7; weak D call: TRBD2 (6 bases). The specimen comprised CD8+ T cells sorted from blood, sampled at week 4, from a patient treated with tofacitinib. This receptor was obtained from a human donor with alopecia areata. The CDR3 region has the DNA TGCGCCAGCAGCCCGCGGGACGGAACCTACGAGCAGTACTTC. It encodes CASSPRDGTYEQYF.